This T cell receptor beta chain is from a study of blood T cell repertoires in COVID-19. Study-level information: In each case, the material was cDNA or gDNA derived from T cells, B-cell-depleted T cells, or PBMCs.

Generated by immunoSEQ multiplex PCR, the TCRdb table keeps only in-frame clones and is missing some. The table has 15,000 to 20,000 clones, approximately 88% seen once. Participants were placed into cohorts based on the clinical history they reported. Germline CDR1 SGDLS, CDR2 YYNGEE. The CDR3 runs to 12 residues. Trimming stripped 3 bases from V and 8 bases from J, with 8 bases between. V gene TRBV9 combines with J gene TRBJ2-2; TRBD1 might be the D (5 bases). The specimen sequenced was PBMCs or T cells enriched from blood (not recorded which). The sequence came from a woman aged 25 to 39 who had recovered from COVID-19. The CDR3 here is CASSAPGGELFF. In nucleotides, the CDR3 is TGTGCCAGCAGCGCCCCAGGGGGGGAGCTGTTTTTT.